This TCR beta chain was identified during a study of cytotoxic CD8 clonotypes in ibrutinib-treated CLL. As for the study in general: Patient counts were 11 relapsed/refractory, more than 14 treatment-naive and around 17 IGHV unmutated.

The method was immunoSEQ multiplex PCR; TCRdb's version includes in-frame clones alone and lacks a portion of them. Of about 130,000 clones detected, approximately 85% appear once; the ten largest clones hold roughly 1.9%. The CDR3 is made up of 13 amino acids. Germline CDR1 SGHRS, CDR2 YFSETQ. Trimming took off 1 base at V and 0 bases at J, with 2 bases between the two ends. The receptor comes from a human donor with chronic lymphocytic leukemia. The V and J genes are TRBV5-1 and TRBJ1-5; D is ambiguous. The source material was PBMCs, sampled after 24 months of ibrutinib treatment. CDR3 in amino acids: CASSLYSNQPQHF. The CDR3 nucleotides are TGCGCCAGCAGCTTGTATAGCAATCAGCCCCAGCATTTT.